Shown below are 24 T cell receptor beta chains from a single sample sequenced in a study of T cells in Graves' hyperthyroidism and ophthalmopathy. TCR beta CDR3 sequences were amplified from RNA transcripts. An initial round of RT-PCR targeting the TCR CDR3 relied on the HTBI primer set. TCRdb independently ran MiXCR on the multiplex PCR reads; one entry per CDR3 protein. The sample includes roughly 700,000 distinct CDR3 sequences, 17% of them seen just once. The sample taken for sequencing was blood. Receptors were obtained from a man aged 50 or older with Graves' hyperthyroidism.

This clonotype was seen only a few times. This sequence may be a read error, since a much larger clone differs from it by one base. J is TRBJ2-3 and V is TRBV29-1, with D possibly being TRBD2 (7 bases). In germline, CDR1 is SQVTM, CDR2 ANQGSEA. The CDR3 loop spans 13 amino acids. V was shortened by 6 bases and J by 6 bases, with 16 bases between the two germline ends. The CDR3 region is CSVKGRGADTQYF. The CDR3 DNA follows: TGCAGCGTCAAGGGACGGGGGGCCGATACGCAGTATTTT.

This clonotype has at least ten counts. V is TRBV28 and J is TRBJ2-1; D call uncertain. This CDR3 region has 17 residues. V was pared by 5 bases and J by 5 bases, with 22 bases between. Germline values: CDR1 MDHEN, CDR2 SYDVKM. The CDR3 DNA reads TGTGCCAGCAGTAGGGCCCCGACCCGTTCGATAAACAATGAGCAGTTCTTC. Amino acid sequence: CASSRAPTRSINNEQFF.

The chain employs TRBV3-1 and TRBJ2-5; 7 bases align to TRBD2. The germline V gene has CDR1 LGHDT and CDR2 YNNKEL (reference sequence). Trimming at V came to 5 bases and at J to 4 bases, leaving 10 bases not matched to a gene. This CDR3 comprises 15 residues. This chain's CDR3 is CASSSLRGVPETQYF. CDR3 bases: TGTGCCAGCAGCTCCCTCCGGGGGGTTCCAGAGACCCAGTACTTC.

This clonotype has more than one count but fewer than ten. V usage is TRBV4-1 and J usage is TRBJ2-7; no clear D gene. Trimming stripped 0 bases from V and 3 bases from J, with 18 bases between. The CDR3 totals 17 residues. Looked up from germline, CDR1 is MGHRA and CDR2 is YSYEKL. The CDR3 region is CASSQDPSGPSYYEQYF. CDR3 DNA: TGCGCCAGCAGCCAAGATCCCAGTGGCCCCTCTTACTACGAGCAGTACTTC.

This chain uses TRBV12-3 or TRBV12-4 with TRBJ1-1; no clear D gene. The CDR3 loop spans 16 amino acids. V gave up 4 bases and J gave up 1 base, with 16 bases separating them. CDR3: CASSSTLGLGNTEAFF. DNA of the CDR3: TGTGCCAGCAGTTCTACTCTGGGCCTGGGGAACACTGAAGCTTTCTTT.

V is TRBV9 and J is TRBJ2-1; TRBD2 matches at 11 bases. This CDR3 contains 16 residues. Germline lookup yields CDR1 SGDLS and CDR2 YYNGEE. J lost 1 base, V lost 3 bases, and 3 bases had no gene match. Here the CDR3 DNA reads TGTGCCAGCAGCGCGGGACTAGCGGCTTCCTACAATGAGCAGTTCTTC. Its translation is CASSAGLAASYNEQFF.

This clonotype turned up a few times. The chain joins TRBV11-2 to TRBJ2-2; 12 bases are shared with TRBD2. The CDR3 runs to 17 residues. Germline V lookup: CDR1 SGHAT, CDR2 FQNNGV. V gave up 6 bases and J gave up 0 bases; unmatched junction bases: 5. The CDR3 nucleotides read TGTGCCAGCAGAGGACTAGCGGGGCCTGCGAACACCGGGGAGCTGTTTTTT. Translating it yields CASRGLAGPANTGELFF.

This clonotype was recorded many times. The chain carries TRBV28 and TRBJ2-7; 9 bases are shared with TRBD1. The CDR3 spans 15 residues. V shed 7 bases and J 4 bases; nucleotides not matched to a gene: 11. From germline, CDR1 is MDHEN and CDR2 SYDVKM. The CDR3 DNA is TGTGCCAGCACCGCCGGGGACAGGGCAACATACGAGCAGTACTTC. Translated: CASTAGDRATYEQYF.

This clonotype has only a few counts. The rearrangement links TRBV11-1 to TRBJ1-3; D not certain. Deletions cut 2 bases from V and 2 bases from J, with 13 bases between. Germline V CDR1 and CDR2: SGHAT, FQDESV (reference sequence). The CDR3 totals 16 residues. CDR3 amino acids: CASSLRSSGTGNTIYF. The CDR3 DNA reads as TGTGCCAGCAGCTTAAGGAGTTCCGGGACTGGAAACACCATATATTTT. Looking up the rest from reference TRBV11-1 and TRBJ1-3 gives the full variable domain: EAEVAQSPRYKITEKSQAVAFWCDPISGHATLYWYRQILGQGPELLVQFQDESVVDDSQLPKDRFSAERLKGVDSTLKIQPAELGDSAMYLCASSLRSSGTGNTIYFGEGSWLTVV.

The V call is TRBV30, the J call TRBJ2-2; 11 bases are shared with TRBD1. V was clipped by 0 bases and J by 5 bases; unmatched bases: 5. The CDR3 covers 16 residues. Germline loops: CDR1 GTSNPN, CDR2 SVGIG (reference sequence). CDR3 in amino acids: CAWSVLGDRGTGELFF. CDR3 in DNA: TGTGCCTGGAGTGTACTAGGGGACAGGGGGACCGGGGAGCTGTTTTTT. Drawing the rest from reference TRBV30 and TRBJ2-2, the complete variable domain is SQTIHQWPATLVQPVGSPLSLECTVEGTSNPNLYWYRQAAGRGLQLLFYSVGIGQISSEVPQNLSASRPQDRQFILSSKKLLLSDSGFYLCAWSVLGDRGTGELFFGEGSRLTVL.

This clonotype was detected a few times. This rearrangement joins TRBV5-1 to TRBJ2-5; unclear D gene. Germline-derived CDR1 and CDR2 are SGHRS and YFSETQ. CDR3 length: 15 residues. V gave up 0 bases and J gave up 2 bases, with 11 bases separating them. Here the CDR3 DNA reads TGCGCCAGCAGCTTGGGCGTTTCAGAGCAAGAGACCCAGTACTTC. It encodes CASSLGVSEQETQYF.

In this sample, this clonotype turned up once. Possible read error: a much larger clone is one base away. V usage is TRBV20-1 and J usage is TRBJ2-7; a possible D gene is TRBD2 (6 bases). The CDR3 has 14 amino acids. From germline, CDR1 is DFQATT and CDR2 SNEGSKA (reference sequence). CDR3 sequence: CSGRRDSTSGEQYF. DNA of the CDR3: TGCAGTGGTAGAAGGGACTCCACGTCCGGCGAGCAGTACTTC.

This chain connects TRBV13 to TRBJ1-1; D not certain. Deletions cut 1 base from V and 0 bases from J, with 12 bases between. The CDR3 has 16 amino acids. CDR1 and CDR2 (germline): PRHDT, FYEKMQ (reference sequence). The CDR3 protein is CASSLVDGRMNTEAFF. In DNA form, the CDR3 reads TGTGCCAGCAGCTTAGTAGACGGCCGTATGAACACTGAAGCTTTCTTT.

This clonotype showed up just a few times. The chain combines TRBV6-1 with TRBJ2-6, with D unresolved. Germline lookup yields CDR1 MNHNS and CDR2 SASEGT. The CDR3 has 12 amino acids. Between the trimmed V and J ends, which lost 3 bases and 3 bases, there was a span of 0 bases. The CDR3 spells CASSDGANVLTF. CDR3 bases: TGTGCCAGCAGTGATGGGGCCAACGTCCTGACTTTC.

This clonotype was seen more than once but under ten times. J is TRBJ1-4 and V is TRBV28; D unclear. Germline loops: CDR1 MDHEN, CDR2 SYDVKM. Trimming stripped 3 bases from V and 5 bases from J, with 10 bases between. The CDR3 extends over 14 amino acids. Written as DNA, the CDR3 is TGTGCCAGCAGTTTTGGTCTAGGAAATGAAAAACTGTTTTTT. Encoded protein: CASSFGLGNEKLFF.

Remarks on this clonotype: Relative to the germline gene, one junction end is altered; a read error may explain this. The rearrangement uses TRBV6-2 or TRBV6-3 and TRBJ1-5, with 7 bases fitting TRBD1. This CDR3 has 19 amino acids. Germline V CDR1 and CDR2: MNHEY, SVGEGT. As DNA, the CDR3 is TGTGCCAGCAGTTACCCGAGACAGGGCCGAGGGAATAGCAATCAGCCCCAACATTTT. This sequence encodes CASSYPRQGRGNSNQPQHF.

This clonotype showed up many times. In nucleotides, the CDR3 is TGTGCCAGCAGCTTAGCAGCTCGGGTAGCGGGAGAGTACGAGCAGTACTTC. It is translated as CASSLAARVAGEYEQYF. The chain carries TRBV28 and TRBJ2-7, with 9 bases fitting TRBD2. Germline V gene data show CDR1 as MDHEN and CDR2 as SYDVKM. This CDR3 region has 17 residues. Trimming at V came to 6 bases and at J to 4 bases, leaving 16 bases not matched to a gene.

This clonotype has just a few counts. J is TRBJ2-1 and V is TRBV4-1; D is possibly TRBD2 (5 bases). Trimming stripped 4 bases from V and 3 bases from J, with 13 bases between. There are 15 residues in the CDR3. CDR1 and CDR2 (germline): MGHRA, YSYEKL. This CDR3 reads CASSLSSGDYNEQFF. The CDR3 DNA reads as TGCGCCAGCAGCCTCAGCTCCGGGGACTACAATGAGCAGTTCTTC.

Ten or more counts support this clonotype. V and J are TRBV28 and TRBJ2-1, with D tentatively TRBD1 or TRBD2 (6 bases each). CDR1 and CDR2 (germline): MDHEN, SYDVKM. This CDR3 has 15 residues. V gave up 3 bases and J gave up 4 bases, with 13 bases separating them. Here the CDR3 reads CASSLGGAIYNEQFF. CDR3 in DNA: TGTGCCAGCAGTTTGGGGGGCGCTATTTACAATGAGCAGTTCTTC.

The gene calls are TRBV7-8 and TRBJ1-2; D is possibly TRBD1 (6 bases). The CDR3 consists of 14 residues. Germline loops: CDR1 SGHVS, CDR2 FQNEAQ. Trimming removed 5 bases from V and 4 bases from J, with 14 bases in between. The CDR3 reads CASSPGVEGYGYTF. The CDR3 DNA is TGTGCCAGCAGCCCAGGGGTAGAGGGCTATGGCTACACCTTC.

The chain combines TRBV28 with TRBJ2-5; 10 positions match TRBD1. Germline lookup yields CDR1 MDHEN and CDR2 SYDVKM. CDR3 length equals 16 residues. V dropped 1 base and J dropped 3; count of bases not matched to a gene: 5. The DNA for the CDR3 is TGTGCCAGCAGTTTATCGACAGGGGGCCTGAAAGAGACCCAGTACTTC. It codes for CASSLSTGGLKETQYF. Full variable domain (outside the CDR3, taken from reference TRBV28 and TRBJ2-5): DVKVTQSSRYLVKRTGEKVFLECVQDMDHENMFWYRQDPGLGLRLIYFSYDVKMKEKGDIPEGYSVSREKKERFSLILESASTNQTSMYLCASSLSTGGLKETQYFGPGTRLLVL.

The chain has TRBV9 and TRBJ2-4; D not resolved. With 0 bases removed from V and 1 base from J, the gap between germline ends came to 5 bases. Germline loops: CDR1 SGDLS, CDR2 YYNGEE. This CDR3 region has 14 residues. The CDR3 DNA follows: TGTGCCAGCAGCGTAGAAGGGGCCAAAAACATTCAGTACTTC. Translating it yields CASSVEGAKNIQYF.

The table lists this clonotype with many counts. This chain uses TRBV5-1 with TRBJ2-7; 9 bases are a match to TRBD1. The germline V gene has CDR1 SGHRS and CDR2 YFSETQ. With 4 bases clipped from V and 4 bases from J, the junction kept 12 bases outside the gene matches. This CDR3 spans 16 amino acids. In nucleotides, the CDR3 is TGCGCCAGCAGCACGCCGACCGGGACAGGGCGATACGAGCAGTACTTC. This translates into CASSTPTGTGRYEQYF.

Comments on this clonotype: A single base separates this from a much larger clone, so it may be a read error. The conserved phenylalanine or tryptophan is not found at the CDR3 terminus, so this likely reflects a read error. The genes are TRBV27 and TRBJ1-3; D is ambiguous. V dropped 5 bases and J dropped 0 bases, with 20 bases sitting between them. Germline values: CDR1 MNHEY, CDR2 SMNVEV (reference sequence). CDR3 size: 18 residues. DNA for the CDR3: TGTGCCAGCAGTGGTTCACATCTCTTTAGGAGCTCTGGAAACACCATATATCTT. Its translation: CASSGSHLFRSSGNTIYL.